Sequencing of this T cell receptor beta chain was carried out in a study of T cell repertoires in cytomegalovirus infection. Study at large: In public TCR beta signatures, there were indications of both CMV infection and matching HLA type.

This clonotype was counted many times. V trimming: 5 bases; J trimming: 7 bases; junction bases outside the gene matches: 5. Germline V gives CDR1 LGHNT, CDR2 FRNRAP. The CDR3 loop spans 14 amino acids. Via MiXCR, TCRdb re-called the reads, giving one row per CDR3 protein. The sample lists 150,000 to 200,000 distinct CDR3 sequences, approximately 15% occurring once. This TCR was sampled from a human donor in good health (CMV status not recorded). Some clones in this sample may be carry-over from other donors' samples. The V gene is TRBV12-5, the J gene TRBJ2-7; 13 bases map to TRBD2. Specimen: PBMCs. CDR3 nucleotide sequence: TGTGCTAGTGGTATCCCGGGACTAGCGGGAGAGCAGTACTTC. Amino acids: CASGIPGLAGEQYF.